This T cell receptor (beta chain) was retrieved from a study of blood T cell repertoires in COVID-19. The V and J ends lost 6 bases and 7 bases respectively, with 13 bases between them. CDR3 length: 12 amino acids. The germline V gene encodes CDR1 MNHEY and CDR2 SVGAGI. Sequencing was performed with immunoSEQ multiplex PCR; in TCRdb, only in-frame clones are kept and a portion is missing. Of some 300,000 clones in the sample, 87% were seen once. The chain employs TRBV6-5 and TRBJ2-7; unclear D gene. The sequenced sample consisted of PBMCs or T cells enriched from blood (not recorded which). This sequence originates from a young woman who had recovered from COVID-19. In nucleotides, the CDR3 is TGTGCCAGCAGCCCCGTCTCCGGGGAGCAGTACTTC. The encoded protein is CASSPVSGEQYF.